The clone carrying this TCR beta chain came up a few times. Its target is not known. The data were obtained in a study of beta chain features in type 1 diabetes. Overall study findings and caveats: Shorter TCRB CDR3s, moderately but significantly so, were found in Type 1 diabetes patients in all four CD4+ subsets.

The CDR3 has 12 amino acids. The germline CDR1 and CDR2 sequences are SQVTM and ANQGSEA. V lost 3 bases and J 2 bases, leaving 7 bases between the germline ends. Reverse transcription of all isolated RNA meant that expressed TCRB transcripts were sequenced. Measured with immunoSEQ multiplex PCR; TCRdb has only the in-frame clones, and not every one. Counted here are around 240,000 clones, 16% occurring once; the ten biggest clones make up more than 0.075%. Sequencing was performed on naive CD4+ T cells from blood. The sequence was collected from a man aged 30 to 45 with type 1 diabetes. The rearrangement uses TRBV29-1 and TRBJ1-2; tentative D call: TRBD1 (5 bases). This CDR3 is CSVDAGNYGYTF. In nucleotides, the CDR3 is TGCAGCGTTGATGCAGGGAACTATGGCTACACCTTC.